The TCR beta chain under discussion was sequenced for a study of T cells in women clearing cervical HPV infection (dated by TCRdb to between 2018 and 2020). Regarding the study in general: Cases were some 24 women with histologically confirmed HPV16-related CIN3 or worse, including 2 invasive cancers. A median age of approximately 32 years was observed in cases versus 38 to 45 in controls, and no significant differences in baseline characteristics were found. For cases, a median interval of nearly 150 days, with an interquartile range of roughly 85 to 220 days, was observed between lesion detection and blood sampling. This exploratory proof-of-principle case-control study, nested within the Guanacaste HPV Natural History Study in Costa Rica, compared TCR repertoires among women with different cervical HPV16 outcomes. Because only a few women had HLA typing data, the possibility that HLA type acted as a confounder could not be ruled out. Blood from cases was collected at the visit at which the lesion was first identified, whereas blood from controls was collected once infection was no longer detected. Cases and controls were matched on age within five years and on year of sample collection. As quality controls, five blinded duplicates were added to each group, bringing the total to approximately 60 samples made up of some 50 participants and about ten replicates. Controls were 25 women whose single incident HPV16 infection cleared within 12 months without precancer or cancer developing. In the parent cohort, 9,500 to 13,000 women aged 18 or older were enrolled in Guanacaste, Costa Rica, during about 1993 to 1995 and then followed for approximately 7 years.

The immunoSEQ assay used multiplex PCR to amplify TCR beta CDR3 regions from an average of about 1,200 ng of genomic DNA per sample. Primer bias was corrected in the assay by using a complete synthetic TCR repertoire to establish an amplification baseline. The amplicons were sequenced on the Illumina platform. In the paper's pipeline: Error correction of the sequences involved clustering with frequency ratios plus a modified nearest-neighbor algorithm, after which the sequences were analyzed in the immunoSEQ Analyzer using IMGT gene definitions. At each rarefaction depth, TCR richness and evenness were averaged across 20 rarefaction repeats, and any sample with fewer sequences than the depth was left out. V, D and J gene relative abundances were compared between groups with Wilcoxon rank sum tests, applying FDR correction. In the blinded duplicates, the intraclass correlation was over 95% for TCR richness and averaged about 76% across 66 gene segments. TCRdb provides this immuneACCESS table in a form limited to in-frame rearrangements. Some clones are lacking; in checked studies, under half of them reflect an unresolved V gene, and why the rest are absent is not known. Clone size and V and J calls were adopted from that table, with D and trimming inferred from the DNA. The table for this sample shows about 16,000 clones. Of the sample, over 9.5% is held by the ten largest clones.

Every participant had a single incident cervical HPV16 infection, and women with prevalent HPV16 infections were excluded. Cervical HPV DNA was detected with MY09/MY11 PCR, and genotyping was done with dot-blot hybridization. Approximately 15 mL of heparinized blood was centrifuged, after which the buffy coat was aliquoted, frozen at -30 degrees C, and then stored at -80 degrees C. QIAGEN kits were used to extract genomic DNA from the buffy coat specimens. Including the terminal cysteine and phenylalanine, the CDR3 comprises 15 residues. Sequencing covers 36 bases of the CDR3, shown here with the frame starting at base 1. CDR1 and CDR2, per the germline V gene, are SGHAT and FQNNGV. A remark on this clone: This receptor's antigen is unknown. The read ends 3 residues early relative to the CDR3; the germline J gene fills the gap.

What the study reported, not specific to this receptor: Random forest classifiers combining richness and V gene abundances distinguished cases from controls with an estimated AUC of approximately 0.83. Because T-cell numbers per sample were unknown, differences in richness could reflect varying T-cell content rather than repertoire biology. Whether associations preceded infection or resulted from infection could not be shown with the cross-sectional design, and effector/memory subsets and HPV-specific T cells were not isolated. Lower TRBV6-7 relative abundance was observed in cases than in controls (roughly 0.12% versus 0.15%; Bonferroni P = 0.0008). TCR repertoire richness was significantly higher in CIN3+ cases than in controls across sequencing depths, while evenness did not differ.

The TCR sequence derives from a woman aged 18-70 years with a cervical HPV16 infection that either progressed to CIN3+ or cleared (not recorded which). The chain uses TRBV11-2 and TRBJ1-2; the D gene is perhaps TRBD1, on 6 matching bases. Sequencing used blood buffy coat. The part of the CDR3 DNA that was read is TGTGCCAGCAGCTCCCGAGGGGGGGACAACCGGGGC. Translation gives CASSSRGGDNRG. The CDR3 in its entirety is CASSSRGGDNRGYTF. Here the CDR3 is joined to the reference TRBV11-2 and TRBJ1-2 genes, and the full variable domain is: EAGVAQSPRYKIIEKRQSVAFWCNPISGHATLYWYQQILGQGPKLLIQFQNNGVVDDSQLPKDRFSAERLKGVDSTLKIQPAKLEDSAVYLCASSSRGGDNRGYTFGSGTRLTVV.